The 7 T cell receptor beta chains below come from one sample, sequenced in a study of CD8 T cells in ankylosing spondylitis. TCRdb recomputed calls from the 5' RACE reads with MiXCR, one row per CDR3 protein. The sample carries about 360,000 distinct CDR3 sequences, around 15% recorded once. The sample taken for sequencing was blood, either unsorted or a sorted T cell fraction (not recorded which). The receptors come from a male donor with ankylosing spondylitis or in good health (not recorded which).

This chain joins TRBV10-3 and TRBJ2-1; D not resolved. CDR1 ENHRY and CDR2 SYGVKD come from the germline V gene. This CDR3 has 16 amino acids. V was clipped by 2 bases and J by 2 bases, with 13 bases between them. The CDR3 DNA follows: TGTGCCATCAGTGAGGATAGGCAGGTCACCTACAATGAGCAGTTCTTC. It is translated as CAISEDRQVTYNEQFF.

V usage is TRBV12-3 or TRBV12-4 and J usage is TRBJ2-3; a weak D match, TRBD1 (6 bases). V was cut by 8 bases and J by 2 bases, with 11 bases left in between. The CDR3 sequence is 13 residues long. Here the CDR3 reads CASATGDTDTQYF. CDR3 DNA sequence: TGTGCCAGCGCGACAGGAGACACAGATACGCAGTATTTT.

The CDR3 DNA reads as TGTGCCAGGGGGAACACTGAAGCTTTCTTT. Amino acids: CARGNTEAFF. The chain combines TRBV6-2 or TRBV6-3 with TRBJ1-1, with D uncertain. V lost 9 bases to trimming and J lost 1 base, with 3 bases between them. The CDR3 contains 10 residues. In germline, CDR1 is MNHEY, CDR2 SVGEGT.

The chain has TRBV27 and TRBJ2-6; D uncertain. Germline-derived CDR1 and CDR2 are MNHEY and SMNVEV (reference sequence). The CDR3 extends over 15 amino acids. The V end lost 4 bases, the J end lost 0 bases, and 7 bases lay between the germline ends. In DNA form, the CDR3 reads TGTGCCAGCAGTTCCTACACCTCTGGGGCCAACGTCCTGACTTTC. It is translated as CASSSYTSGANVLTF. The full variable domain, its missing parts supplied by reference TRBV27 and TRBJ2-6, is EAQVTQNPRYLITVTGKKLTVTCSQNMNHEYMSWYRQDPGLGLRQIYYSMNVEVTDKGDVPEGYKVSRKEKRNFPLILESPSPNQTSLYFCASSSYTSGANVLTFGAGSRLTVL.

The V and J genes are TRBV12-3 or TRBV12-4 and TRBJ2-3; 11 bases match TRBD2. With V trimmed by 6 bases and J by 5 bases, 4 bases remained unmatched. This CDR3 is built from 14 residues. CDR3: CASRGLAAKDTQYF. CDR3 sequence (DNA): TGTGCCAGCAGGGGACTAGCGGCAAAAGATACGCAGTATTTT.

This clonotype was seen more than once but under ten times. This sequence joins TRBV29-1 and TRBJ2-1, with 8 bases lining up with TRBD2. Germline CDR1 is SQVTM and CDR2 is ANQGSEA. This CDR3 region has 15 residues. After removal of 3 bases from V and 0 bases from J, the junction contained 4 bases not matched to a gene. The CDR3 is CSVDSGTLSYNEQFF. The DNA of the CDR3 is TGCAGCGTTGATAGCGGGACCCTCTCCTACAATGAGCAGTTCTTC.

This clonotype was seen a few times. The chain employs TRBV6-1 and TRBJ2-1; 10 bases map to TRBD2. V trimming: 6 bases; J trimming: 0 bases; junction bases outside the gene matches: 8. Germline V lookup: CDR1 MNHNS, CDR2 SASEGT. The CDR3 is 17 residues long. CDR3 amino acids: CASRRFSGGSSYNEQFF. CDR3 nucleotide sequence: TGTGCCAGCAGACGATTTAGCGGGGGGAGCTCCTACAATGAGCAGTTCTTC.